This TCR beta chain was sequenced for a study of CXCR3-negative and CXCR3-positive naive CD8 T cells. Background on the study: Sequencing brought in 150 million or so TRB reads altogether, and each library got about 1.5 +/- 0.3 million.

The authors made the TRB cDNA libraries by 5' RACE using UMI labels. After re-calling the 5' RACE reads, TCRdb lists one entry per CDR3 protein, DNA absent. The data include approximately 66,000 distinct CDR3 sequences; the top ten clones carry over 1.3%. The CDR3 has 16 residues. CDR1 and CDR2 (germline): SGDLS, YYNGEE. Regarding this clonotype: Its antigen is not identified.

Study observations and caveats: Naive cells with CXCR3 showed TRB CDR3s that were more hydrophobic than those in CXCR3-negative naive cells.

This chain connects TRBV9 to TRBJ2-5; TCRdb lists TRBD2, though no DNA is available to test this call. This clonotype was sampled from a human donor in good health. Some clones in this sample may be carry-over from other donors' samples. The specimen was naive CXCR3- CD8+ T cells from blood. Subset given: CD45RO-CCR7+CD27+CD95- naive CD8+ T cells lacking CXCR3 (TNR3-). CDR3 protein: CASSEAGLADQETQYF. The full variable domain, rest sourced from reference TRBV9 and TRBJ2-5, is DSGVTQTPKHLITATGQRVTLRCSPRSGDLSVYWYQQSLDQGLQFLIQYYNGEERAKGNILERFSAQQFPDLHSELNLSSLELGDSALYFCASSEAGLADQETQYFGPGTRLLVL.